The entry below describes one T cell receptor beta chain. The antigen remains unidentified. The source of the sample is a study of blood T cells in healthy people across ages. Study conclusions and caveats: Unsorted PBMCs ruled out conclusive naive versus antigen-experienced comparison. In the absence of known donor CMV status, changes in expanded clonotypes were possibly confounded.

A second 7 to 11 cycle PCR used barcoded and J-beta primers. A tag from a template-switch adaptor with 12 random nucleotides marked each cDNA molecule. From the 5' RACE reads, TCRdb called clonotypes with MiXCR, one entry per CDR3 protein. The table shows around 710,000 distinct CDR3 sequences, with 35% to 45% occurring only once. Trimming left V 6 bases short and J 1 base short, with 13 bases between. This CDR3 has 13 amino acids. Germline-derived CDR1 and CDR2 are DFQATT and SNEGSKA (reference sequence). The TCR comes from a woman aged 60-75 years in good health. The sequencing input was blood. V and J are TRBV20-1 and TRBJ2-7; D uncertain. The CDR3 loop is CSAAKTGSYEQYF. CDR3 nucleotide sequence: TGCAGTGCCGCAAAAACCGGTTCCTACGAGCAGTACTTC.